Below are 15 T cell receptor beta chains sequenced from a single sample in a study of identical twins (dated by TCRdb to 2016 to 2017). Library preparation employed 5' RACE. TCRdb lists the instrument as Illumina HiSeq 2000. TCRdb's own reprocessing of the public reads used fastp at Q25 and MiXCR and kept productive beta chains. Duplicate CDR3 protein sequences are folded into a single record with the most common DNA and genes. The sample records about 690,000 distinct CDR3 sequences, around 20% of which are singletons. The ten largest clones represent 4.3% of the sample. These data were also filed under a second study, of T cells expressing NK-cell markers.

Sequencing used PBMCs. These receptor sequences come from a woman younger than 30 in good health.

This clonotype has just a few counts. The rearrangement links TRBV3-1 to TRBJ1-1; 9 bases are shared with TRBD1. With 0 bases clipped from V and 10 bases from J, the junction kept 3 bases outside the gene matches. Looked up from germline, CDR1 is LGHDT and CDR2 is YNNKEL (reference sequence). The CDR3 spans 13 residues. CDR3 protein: CASSQETGGAAFF. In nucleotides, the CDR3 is TGTGCCAGCAGCCAAGAAACAGGGGGCGCAGCTTTCTTT.

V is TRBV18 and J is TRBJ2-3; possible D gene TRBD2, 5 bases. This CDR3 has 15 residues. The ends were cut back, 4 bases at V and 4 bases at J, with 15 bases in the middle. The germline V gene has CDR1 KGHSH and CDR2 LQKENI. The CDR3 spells CASSLAGADADTQYF. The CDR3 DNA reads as TGTGCCAGCTCACTTGCGGGCGCCGATGCAGATACGCAGTATTTT.

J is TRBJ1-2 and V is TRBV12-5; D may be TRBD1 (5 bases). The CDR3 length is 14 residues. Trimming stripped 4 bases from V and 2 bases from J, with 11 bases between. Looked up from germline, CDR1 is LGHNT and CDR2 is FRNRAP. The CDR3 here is CASGSRDGNYGYTF. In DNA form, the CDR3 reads TGTGCTAGTGGTTCCCGGGACGGGAACTATGGCTACACCTTC. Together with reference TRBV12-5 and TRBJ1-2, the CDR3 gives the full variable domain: DARVTQTPRHKVTEMGQEVTMRCQPILGHNTVFWYRQTMMQGLELLAYFRNRAPLDDSGMPKDRFSAEMPDATLATLKIQPSEPRDSAVYFCASGSRDGNYGYTFGSGTRLTVV.

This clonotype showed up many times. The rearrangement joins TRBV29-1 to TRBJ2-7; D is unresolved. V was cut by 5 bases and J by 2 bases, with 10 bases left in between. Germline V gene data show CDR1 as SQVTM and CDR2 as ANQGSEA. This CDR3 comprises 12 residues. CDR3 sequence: CSVRLPTYEQYF. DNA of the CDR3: TGCAGCGTTAGACTGCCAACCTACGAGCAGTACTTC.

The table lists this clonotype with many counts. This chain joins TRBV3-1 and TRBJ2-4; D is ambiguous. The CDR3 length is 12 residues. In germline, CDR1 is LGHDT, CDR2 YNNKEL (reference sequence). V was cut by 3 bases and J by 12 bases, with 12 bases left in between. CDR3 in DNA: TGTGCCAGCAGCCAGCTCCCCGATAATCAGTACTTC. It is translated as CASSQLPDNQYF.

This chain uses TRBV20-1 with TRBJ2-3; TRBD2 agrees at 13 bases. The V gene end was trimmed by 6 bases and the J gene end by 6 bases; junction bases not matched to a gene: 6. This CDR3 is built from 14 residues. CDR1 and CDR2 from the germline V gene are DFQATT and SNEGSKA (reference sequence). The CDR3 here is CSARTSGSADTQYF. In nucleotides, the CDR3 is TGCAGTGCGCGGACTAGCGGGAGCGCGGATACGCAGTATTTT.

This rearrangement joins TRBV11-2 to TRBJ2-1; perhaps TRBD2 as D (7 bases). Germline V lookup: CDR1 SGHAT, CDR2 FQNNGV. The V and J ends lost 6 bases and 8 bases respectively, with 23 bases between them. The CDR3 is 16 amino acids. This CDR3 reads CASRDLGGGRGDEQFF. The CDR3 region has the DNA TGTGCCAGCAGGGACCTAGGGGGGGGCCGAGGGGATGAGCAGTTCTTC.

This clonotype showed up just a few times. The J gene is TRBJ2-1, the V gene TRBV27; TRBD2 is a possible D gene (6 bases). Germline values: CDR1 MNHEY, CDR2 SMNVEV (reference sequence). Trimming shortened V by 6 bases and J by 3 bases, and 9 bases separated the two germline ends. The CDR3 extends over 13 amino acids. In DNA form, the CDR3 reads TGTGCCAGCAGGGGAGGAAACTACAATGAGCAGTTCTTC. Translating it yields CASRGGNYNEQFF.

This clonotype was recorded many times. CDR3 region: CASTQGNEQFF. As DNA, the CDR3 is TGTGCCAGTACACAGGGCAATGAGCAGTTCTTC. The V call is TRBV19, the J call TRBJ2-1; D is possibly TRBD1 (6 bases). CDR1 and CDR2 (germline): LNHDA, SQIVND (reference sequence). This CDR3 comprises 11 residues. The V end was cut by 7 bases, the J end by 6 bases, with 7 bases between.

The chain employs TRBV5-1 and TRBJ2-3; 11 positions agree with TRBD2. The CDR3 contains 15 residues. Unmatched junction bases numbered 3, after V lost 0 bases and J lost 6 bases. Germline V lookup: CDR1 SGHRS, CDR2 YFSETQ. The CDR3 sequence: CASSLAGLAVDTQYF. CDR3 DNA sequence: TGCGCCAGCAGCTTGGCGGGACTAGCGGTCGATACGCAGTATTTT.

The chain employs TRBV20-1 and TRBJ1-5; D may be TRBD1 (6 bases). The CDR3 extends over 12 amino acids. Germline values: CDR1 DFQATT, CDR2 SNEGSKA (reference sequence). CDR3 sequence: CSIRGTSQPQHF. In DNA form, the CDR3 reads TGCAGCATCAGGGGAACGAGTCAGCCCCAGCATTTT.

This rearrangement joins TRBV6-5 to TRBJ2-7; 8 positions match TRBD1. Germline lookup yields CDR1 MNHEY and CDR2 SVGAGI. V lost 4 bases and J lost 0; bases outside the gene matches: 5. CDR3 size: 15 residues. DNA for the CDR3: TGTGCCAGCAGTTTGACAGGGGACAGCTCCTACGAGCAGTACTTC. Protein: CASSLTGDSSYEQYF.

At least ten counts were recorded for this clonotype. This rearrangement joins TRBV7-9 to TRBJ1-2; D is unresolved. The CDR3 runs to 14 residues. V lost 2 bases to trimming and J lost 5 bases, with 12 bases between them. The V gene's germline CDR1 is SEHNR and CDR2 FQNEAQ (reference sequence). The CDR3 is CASSLNVVTYGYTF. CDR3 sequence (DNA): TGTGCCAGCAGCTTAAACGTCGTTACATATGGCTACACCTTC.

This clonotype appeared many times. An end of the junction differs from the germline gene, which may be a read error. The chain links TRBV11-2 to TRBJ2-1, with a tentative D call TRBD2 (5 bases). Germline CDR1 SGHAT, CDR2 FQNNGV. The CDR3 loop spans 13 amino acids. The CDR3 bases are TGTGCCAGCAACTTAGTATCCGGGGTTGAGCAGTTCTTC. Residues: CASNLVSGVEQFF.

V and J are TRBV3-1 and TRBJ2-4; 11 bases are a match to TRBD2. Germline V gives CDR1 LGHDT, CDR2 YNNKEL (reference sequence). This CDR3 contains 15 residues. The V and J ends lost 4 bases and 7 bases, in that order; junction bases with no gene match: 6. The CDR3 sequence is CASSRLSGRANIQYF. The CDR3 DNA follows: TGTGCCAGCAGCCGTCTTAGCGGGAGGGCCAACATTCAGTACTTC.